This TCR beta chain was profiled in a study of blood T cell repertoires in COVID-19. Study summary: Acute-phase and convalescent COVID-19 samples originated in the United States, Italy and Spain.

Produced via immunoSEQ multiplex PCR; TCRdb's table is partial and in-frame only. This table holds about 160,000 clones, around 80% found once. CDR1 MNHEY and CDR2 SVGAGI come from the germline V gene. CDR3 length: 14 residues. Trimming cost V 4 bases and J 5 bases; bases outside gene matches: 7. This clone was counted a single time. The chain links TRBV6-5 to TRBJ2-7, with TRBD2 matching 8 bases. The receptor was isolated from a woman of 80 years or more with acute or convalescent COVID-19. The source material was peripheral blood. The CDR3 reads CASSSGLAPHEQYF. The CDR3 DNA sequence: TGTGCCAGCAGTTCAGGACTAGCCCCCCACGAGCAGTACTTC.